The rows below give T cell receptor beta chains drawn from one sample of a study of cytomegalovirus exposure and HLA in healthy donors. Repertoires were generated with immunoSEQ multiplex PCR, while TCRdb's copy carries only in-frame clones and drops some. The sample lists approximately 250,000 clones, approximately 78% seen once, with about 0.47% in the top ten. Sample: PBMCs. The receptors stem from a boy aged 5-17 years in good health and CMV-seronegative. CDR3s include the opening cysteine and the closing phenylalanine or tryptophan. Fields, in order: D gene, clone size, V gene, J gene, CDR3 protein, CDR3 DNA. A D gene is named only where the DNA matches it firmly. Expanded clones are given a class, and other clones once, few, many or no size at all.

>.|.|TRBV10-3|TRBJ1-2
CAISEGGAIYGYTF
TGTGCCATCAGTGAGGGTGGGGCCATTTATGGCTACACCTTC
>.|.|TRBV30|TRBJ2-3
CAWQTGTDTQYF
TGTGCCTGGCAAACCGGGACAGATACGCAGTATTTT
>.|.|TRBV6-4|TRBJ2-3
CASSVRVNSDTQYF
TGTGCCAGCAGTGTCAGGGTAAACTCAGATACGCAGTATTTT
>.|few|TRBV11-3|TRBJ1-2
CASSLGGGAKTNYGYTF
TGTGCCAGCAGCTTAGGCGGGGGCGCTAAGACAAACTATGGCTACACCTTC
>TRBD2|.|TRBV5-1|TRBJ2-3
CATKKGLAGSSTDTQYF
TGCGCCACCAAGAAGGGGCTAGCGGGGAGTAGCACAGATACGCAGTATTTT
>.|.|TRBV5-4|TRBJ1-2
CASRPGTYYGYTF
TGTGCCAGCAGGCCCGGGACATACTATGGCTACACCTTC
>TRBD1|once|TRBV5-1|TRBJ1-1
CASSLGQGASNTEAFF
TGCGCCAGCAGCTTGGGTCAGGGGGCGTCGAACACTGAAGCTTTCTTT
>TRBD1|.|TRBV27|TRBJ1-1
CASSPGQGMNTEAFF
TGTGCCAGCAGTCCCGGACAGGGAATGAACACTGAAGCTTTCTTT
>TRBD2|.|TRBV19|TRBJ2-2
CASSTPFSGRNTGELFF
TGTGCCAGTAGTACTCCCTTTAGCGGGAGGAACACCGGGGAGCTGTTTTTT
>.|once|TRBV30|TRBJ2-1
CAWNLRDLYNEQFF
TGTGCCTGGAATCTTCGGGACTTATACAATGAGCAGTTCTTC
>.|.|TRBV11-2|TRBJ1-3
CASLQGSGNTIYF
TGTGCCAGCTTACAGGGATCTGGAAACACCATATATTTT
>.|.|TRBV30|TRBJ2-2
CAWSDPPRTVTGELFF
TGTGCCTGGAGTGACCCCCCTAGAACGGTCACCGGGGAGCTGTTTTTT
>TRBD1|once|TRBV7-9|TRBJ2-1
CASSPPGQAYNEQFF
TGTGCCAGCAGTCCACCGGGACAGGCCTACAATGAGCAGTTCTTC
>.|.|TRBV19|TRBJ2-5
CASKSLVYTGETQYF
TGTGCCAGTAAAAGTTTGGTCTATACAGGCGAGACCCAGTACTTC
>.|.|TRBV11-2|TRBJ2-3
CASSLDLPRRGRDTQYF
TGTGCCAGCAGCTTAGATCTGCCCCGCAGGGGTAGGGATACGCAGTATTTT
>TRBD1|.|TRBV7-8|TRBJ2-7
CASSRQGAFEQYF
TGTGCCAGCAGCCGACAGGGTGCTTTCGAGCAGTACTTC
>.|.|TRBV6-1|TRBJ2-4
CASSDLWGRAKNIQYF
TGTGCCAGCAGTGACCTTTGGGGGAGGGCCAAAAACATTCAGTACTTC
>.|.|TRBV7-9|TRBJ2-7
CASGPMGALYEQYF
TGTGCCAGCGGACCCATGGGGGCCCTTTACGAGCAGTACTTC
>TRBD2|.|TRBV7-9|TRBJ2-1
CASSFGVGGRSSYNEQFF
TGTGCCAGCAGCTTTGGAGTGGGCGGGAGGAGCTCCTACAATGAGCAGTTCTTC
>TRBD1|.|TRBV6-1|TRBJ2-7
CASRRTGTGFGEQYF
TGTGCCAGCAGACGAACCGGGACAGGCTTCGGCGAGCAGTACTTC
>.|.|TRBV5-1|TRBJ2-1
CASSLGDYEQFF
TGCGCCAGCAGCTTGGGGGACTATGAGCAGTTCTTC
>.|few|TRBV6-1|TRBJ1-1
CASSFPTEAFF
TGTGCCAGCAGTTTCCCTACTGAAGCTTTCTTT
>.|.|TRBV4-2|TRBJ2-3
CASSQDLDTQYF
TGTGCCAGCAGCCAAGATCTAGATACGCAGTATTTT
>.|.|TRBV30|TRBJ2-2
CAWSALDGRKLFF
TGTGCCTGGAGTGCCCTAGATGGGAGGAAGCTGTTTTTT
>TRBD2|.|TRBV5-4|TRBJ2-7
CASSVLGLAGREQYF
TGTGCCAGCAGCGTGTTGGGACTAGCGGGACGTGAGCAGTACTTC
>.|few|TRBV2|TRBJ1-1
CANDRNTEAFF
TGTGCCAACGACAGGAACACTGAAGCTTTCTTT
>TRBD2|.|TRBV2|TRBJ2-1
CASRGTSGGRYNEQFF
TGTGCCAGCAGGGGGACTAGCGGGGGGCGTTATAATGAGCAGTTCTTC
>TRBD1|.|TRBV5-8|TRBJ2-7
CASSKLRDSYYEQYF
TGTGCCAGCAGCAAACTCCGGGACAGTTACTACGAGCAGTACTTC
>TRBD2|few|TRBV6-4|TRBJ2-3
CASSDLAGADTQYF
TGTGCCAGCAGTGACCTAGCGGGAGCAGATACGCAGTATTTT
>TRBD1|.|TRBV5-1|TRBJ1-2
CASSLGTAYGYTF
TGCGCCAGCAGCCTCGGGACAGCCTATGGCTACACCTTC
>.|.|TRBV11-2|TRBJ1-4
CASSPSTNEKLFF
TGTGCCAGCAGCCCCTCAACTAATGAAAAACTGTTTTTT
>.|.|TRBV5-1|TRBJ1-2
CASSSSDKYGYTF
TGCGCCAGCAGCTCCTCGGACAAGTATGGCTACACCTTC
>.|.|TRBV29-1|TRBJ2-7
CSVEGSLPSYEQYF
TGCAGCGTTGAGGGGAGCTTACCGTCCTACGAGCAGTACTTC
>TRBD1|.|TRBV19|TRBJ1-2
CASSTRVGQGVSGYTF
TGTGCCAGTAGTACGCGAGTAGGACAGGGAGTGAGCGGCTACACCTTC
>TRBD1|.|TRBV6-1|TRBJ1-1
CASTDRGNTEAFF
TGTGCCAGCACCGACAGGGGTAACACTGAAGCTTTCTTT
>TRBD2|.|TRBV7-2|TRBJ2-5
CASLPTSGREGTQYF
TGTGCCAGTCTACCGACTAGCGGGAGGGAAGGGACCCAGTACTTC
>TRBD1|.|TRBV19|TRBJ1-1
CASSRTGPQNTEAFF
TGTGCCAGTAGTCGGACAGGGCCGCAGAACACTGAAGCTTTCTTT
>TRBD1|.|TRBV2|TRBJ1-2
CASNLRTGIYSGYTF
TGTGCCAGCAATTTGAGGACAGGGATATACTCCGGCTACACCTTC